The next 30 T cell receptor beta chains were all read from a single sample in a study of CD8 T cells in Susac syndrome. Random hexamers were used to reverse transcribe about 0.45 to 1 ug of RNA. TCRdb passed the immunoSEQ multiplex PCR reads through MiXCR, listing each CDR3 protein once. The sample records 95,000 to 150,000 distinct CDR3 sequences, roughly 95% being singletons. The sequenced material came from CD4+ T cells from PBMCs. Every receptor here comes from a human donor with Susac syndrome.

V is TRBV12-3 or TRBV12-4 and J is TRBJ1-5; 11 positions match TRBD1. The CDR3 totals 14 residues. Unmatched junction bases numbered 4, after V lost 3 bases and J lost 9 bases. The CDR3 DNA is TGTGCCAGCAGTTTGGGACAGGGGGGAAGGCCCCAGCATTTT. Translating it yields CASSLGQGGRPQHF.

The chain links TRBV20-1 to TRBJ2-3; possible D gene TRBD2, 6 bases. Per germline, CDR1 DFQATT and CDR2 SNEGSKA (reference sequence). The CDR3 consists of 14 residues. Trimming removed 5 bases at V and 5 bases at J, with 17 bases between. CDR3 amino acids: CSARDSLREDTQYF. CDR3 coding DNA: TGCAGTGCTCGGGACTCCCTTCGGGAAGATACGCAGTATTTT.

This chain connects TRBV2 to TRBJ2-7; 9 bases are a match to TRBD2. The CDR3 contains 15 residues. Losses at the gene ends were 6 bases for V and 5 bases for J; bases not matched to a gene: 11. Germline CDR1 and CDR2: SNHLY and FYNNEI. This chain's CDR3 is CASSALAGGPHEQYF. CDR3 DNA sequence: TGTGCCAGCAGCGCCCTCGCGGGAGGGCCCCACGAGCAGTACTTC. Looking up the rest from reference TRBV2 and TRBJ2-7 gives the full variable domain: EPEVTQTPSHQVTQMGQEVILRCVPISNHLYFYWYRQILGQKVEFLVSFYNNEISEKSEIFDDQFSVERPDGSNFTLKIRSTKLEDSAMYFCASSALAGGPHEQYFGPGTRLTVT.

The CDR3 is CSAGIPGQGGKEQYF. CDR3 coding DNA: TGCAGTGCTGGTATACCGGGACAGGGCGGGAAAGAGCAGTACTTC. The rearrangement links TRBV20-1 to TRBJ2-7; 9 positions match TRBD1. Germline trimming cut 5 bases from V and 7 bases from J; bases unmatched to any gene: 15. This CDR3 has 15 residues. CDR1 is DFQATT, CDR2 SNEGSKA, per germline (reference sequence).

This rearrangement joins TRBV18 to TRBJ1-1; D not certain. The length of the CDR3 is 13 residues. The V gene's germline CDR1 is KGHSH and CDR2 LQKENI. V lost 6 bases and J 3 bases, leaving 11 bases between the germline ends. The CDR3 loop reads CASSDLEYTEAFF. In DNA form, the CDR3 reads TGTGCCAGCTCGGACCTCGAATACACTGAAGCTTTCTTT.

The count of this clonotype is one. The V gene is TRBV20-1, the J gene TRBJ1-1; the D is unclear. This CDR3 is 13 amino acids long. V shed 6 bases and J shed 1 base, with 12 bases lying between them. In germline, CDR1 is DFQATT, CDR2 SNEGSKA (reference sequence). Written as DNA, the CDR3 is TGCAGTGCCCCCTTACCCGGGAACACTGAAGCTTTCTTT. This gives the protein CSAPLPGNTEAFF.

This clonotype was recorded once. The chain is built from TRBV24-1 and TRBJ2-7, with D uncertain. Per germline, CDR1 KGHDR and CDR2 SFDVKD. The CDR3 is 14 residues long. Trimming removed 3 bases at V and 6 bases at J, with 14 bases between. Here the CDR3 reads CATSDKKGLGEQYF. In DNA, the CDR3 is TGTGCCACCAGTGATAAAAAGGGTCTGGGCGAGCAGTACTTC.

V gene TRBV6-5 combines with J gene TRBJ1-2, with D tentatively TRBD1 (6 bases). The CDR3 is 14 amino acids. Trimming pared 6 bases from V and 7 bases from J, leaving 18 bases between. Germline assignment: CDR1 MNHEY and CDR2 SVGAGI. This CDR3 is CASSPPRGAGGYTF. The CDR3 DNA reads TGTGCCAGCAGCCCACCTAGGGGGGCGGGTGGCTACACCTTC.

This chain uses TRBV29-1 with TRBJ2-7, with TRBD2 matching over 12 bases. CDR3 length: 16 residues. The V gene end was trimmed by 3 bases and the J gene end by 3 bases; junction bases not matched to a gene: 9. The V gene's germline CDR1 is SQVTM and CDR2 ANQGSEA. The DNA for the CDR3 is TGCAGCGTTGAGCGACCAGGGACTAGCGGGTACTACGAGCAGTACTTC. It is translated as CSVERPGTSGYYEQYF.

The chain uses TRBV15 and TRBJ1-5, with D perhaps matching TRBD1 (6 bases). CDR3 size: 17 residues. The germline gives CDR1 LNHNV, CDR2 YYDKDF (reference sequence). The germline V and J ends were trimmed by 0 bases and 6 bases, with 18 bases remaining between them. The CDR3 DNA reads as TGTGCCACCAGCAGAGATGAGTGGGGGGGCAAGGGTCAGCCCCAGCATTTT. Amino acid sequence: CATSRDEWGGKGQPQHF.

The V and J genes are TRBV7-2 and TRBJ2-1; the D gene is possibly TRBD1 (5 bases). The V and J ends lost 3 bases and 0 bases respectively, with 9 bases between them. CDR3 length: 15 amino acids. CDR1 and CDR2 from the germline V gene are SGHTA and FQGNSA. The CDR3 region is CASSFGRASYNEQFF. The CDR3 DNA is TGTGCCAGCAGCTTTGGCAGGGCCTCCTACAATGAGCAGTTCTTC.

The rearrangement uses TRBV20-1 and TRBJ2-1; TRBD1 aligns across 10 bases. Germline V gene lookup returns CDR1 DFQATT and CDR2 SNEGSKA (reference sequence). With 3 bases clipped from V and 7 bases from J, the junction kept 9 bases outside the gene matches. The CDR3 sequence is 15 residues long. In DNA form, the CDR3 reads TGCAGTGCTAGGACCGGGACAGGGGAAAAGAATGAGCAGTTCTTC. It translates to CSARTGTGEKNEQFF.

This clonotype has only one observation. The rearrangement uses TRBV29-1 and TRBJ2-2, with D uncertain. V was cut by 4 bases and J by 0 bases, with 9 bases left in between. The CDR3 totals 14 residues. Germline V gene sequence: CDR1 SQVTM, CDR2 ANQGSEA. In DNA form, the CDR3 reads TGCAGCGTTGGTAACAACGCGAACACCGGGGAGCTGTTTTTT. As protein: CSVGNNANTGELFF.

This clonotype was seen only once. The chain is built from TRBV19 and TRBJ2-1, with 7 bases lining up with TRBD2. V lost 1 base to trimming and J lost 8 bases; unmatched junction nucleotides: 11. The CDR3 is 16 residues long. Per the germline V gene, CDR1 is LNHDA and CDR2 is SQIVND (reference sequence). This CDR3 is CASSIGRLADGDEQFF. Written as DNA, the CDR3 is TGTGCCAGTAGTATAGGGAGACTAGCTGATGGCGATGAGCAGTTCTTC.

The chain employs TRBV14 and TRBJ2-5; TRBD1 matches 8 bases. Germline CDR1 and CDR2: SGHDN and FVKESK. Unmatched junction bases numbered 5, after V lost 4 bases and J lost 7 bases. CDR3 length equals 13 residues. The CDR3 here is CASSPGGVWTQYF. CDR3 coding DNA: TGTGCCAGCAGCCCAGGGGGCGTATGGACCCAGTACTTC.

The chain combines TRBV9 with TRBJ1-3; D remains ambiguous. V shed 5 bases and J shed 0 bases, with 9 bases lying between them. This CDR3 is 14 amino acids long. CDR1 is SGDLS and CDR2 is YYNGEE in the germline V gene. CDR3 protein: CASRRSSSGNTIYF. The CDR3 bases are TGTGCCAGCAGACGCTCGTCCTCTGGAAACACCATATATTTT.

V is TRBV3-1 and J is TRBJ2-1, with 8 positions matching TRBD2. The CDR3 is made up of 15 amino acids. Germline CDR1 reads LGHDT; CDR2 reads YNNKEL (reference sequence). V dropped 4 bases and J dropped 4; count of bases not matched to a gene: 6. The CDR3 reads CASSPIGGRYNEQFF. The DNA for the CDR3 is TGTGCCAGCAGCCCCATAGGCGGGAGGTACAATGAGCAGTTCTTC.

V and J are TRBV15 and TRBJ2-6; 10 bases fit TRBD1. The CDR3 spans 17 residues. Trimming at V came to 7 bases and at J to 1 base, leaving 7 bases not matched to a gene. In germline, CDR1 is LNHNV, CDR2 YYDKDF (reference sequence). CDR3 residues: CATNRDRGRSGANVLTF. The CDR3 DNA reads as TGTGCCACCAACCGGGACAGGGGAAGGTCTGGGGCCAACGTCCTGACTTTC.

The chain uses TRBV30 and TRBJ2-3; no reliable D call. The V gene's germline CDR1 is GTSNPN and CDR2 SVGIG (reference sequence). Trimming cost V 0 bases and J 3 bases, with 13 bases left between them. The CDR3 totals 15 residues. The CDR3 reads CAWSVLGTHTDTQYF. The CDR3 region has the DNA TGTGCCTGGAGTGTACTGGGAACCCATACAGATACGCAGTATTTT.

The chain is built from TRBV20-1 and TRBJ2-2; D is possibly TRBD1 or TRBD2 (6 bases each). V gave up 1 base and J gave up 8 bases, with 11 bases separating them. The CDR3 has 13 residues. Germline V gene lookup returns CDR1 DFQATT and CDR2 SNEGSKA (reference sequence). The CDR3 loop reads CSARAGAQGELFF. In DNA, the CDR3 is TGCAGTGCTAGAGCGGGGGCGCAAGGGGAGCTGTTTTTT.

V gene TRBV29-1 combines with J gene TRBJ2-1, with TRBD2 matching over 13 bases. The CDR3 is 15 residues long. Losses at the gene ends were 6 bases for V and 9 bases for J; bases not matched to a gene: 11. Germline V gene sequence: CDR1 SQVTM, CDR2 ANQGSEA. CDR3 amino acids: CSVRGLLAGGGEQFF. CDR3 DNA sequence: TGCAGCGTACGGGGTTTACTAGCGGGAGGGGGTGAGCAGTTCTTC.

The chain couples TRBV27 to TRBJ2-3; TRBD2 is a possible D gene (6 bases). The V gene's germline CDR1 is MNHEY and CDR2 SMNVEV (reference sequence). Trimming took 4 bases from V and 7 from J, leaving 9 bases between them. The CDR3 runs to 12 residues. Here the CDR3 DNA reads TGTGCCAGCAGTTCTGGGAGGAATACGCAGTATTTT. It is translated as CASSSGRNTQYF.

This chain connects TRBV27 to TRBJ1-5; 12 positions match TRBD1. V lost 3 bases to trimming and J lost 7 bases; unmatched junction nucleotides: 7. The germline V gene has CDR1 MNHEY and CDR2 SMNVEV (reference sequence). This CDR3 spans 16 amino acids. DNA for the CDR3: TGTGCCAGCAGTTTCGTGGGACAGGGGGCACGACAGCCCCAGCATTTT. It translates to CASSFVGQGARQPQHF.

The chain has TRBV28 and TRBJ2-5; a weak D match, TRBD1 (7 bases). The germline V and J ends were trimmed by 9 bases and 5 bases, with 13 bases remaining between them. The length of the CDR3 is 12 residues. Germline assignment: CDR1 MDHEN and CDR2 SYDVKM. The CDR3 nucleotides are TGTGCCAGTGGGGGGACAGTTGAGACCCAGTACTTC. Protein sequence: CASGGTVETQYF.

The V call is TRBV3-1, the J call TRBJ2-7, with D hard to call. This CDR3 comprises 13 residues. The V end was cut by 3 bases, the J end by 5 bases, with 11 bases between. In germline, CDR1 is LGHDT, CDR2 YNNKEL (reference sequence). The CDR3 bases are TGTGCCAGCAGCCACGCGACTGTGAACGAGCAGTACTTC. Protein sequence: CASSHATVNEQYF.

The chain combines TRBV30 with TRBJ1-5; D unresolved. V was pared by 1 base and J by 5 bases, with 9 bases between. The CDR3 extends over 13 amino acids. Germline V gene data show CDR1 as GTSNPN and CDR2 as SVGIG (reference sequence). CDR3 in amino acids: CAWSAQWDQPQHF. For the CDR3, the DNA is TGTGCCTGGAGTGCCCAATGGGATCAGCCCCAGCATTTT.

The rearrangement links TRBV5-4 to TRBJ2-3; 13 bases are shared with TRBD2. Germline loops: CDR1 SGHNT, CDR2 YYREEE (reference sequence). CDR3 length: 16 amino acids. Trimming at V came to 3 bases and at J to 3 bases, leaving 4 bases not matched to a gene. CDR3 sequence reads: CASSSGLAGFTDTQYF. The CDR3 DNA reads TGTGCCAGCAGCTCGGGACTAGCGGGATTTACAGATACGCAGTATTTT.

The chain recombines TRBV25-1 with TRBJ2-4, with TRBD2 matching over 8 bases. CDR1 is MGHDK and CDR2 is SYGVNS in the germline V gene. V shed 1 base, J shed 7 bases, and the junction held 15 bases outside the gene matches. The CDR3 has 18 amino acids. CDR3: CASSESAGSGGPGNIQYF. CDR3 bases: TGTGCCAGCAGTGAATCCGCCGGGTCGGGAGGGCCCGGGAACATTCAGTACTTC.

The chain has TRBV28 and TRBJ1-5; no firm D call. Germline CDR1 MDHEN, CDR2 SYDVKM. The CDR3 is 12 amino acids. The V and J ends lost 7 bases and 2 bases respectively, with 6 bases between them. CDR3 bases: TGTGCCAGCATTGGAGGCAATCAGCCCCAGCATTTT. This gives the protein CASIGGNQPQHF.

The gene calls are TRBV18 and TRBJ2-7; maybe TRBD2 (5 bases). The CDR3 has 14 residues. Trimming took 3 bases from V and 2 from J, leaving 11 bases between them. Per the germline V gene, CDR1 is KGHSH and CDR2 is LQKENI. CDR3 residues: CASSPREGPYEQYF. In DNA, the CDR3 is TGTGCCAGCTCACCGAGAGAGGGCCCCTACGAGCAGTACTTC.